Listed here are 5 T cell receptor beta chains from one sample, sequenced in a study of CD8 T cells in ankylosing spondylitis (dated by TCRdb to the late 2010s). The library was produced with 5' RACE. Sequencing instrument: Illumina HiSeq 2500. The raw public reads went through TCRdb reprocessing: fastp at Q25, MiXCR clone calling, in-frame beta chains kept. Merged by CDR3 protein, the rows form single entries marked with the most common genes and DNA. This sample is represented by roughly 230,000 distinct CDR3 sequences; more than 15% of them were singletons. Around 32% of the sample belongs to the ten largest clones. The sample consisted of blood, either unsorted or a sorted T cell fraction (not recorded which). The receptors here all came from a male donor with ankylosing spondylitis or in good health (not recorded which).

In this sample, this clonotype turned up a few times. The rearrangement uses TRBV7-9 and TRBJ1-1, with D possibly TRBD1 on 6 matching bases. Trimming took 8 bases from V and 7 from J, leaving 17 bases between them. The germline V gene has CDR1 SEHNR and CDR2 FQNEAQ (reference sequence). CDR3 size: 13 residues. In DNA, the CDR3 is TGTGCCAGCTGCCCCCCGGGGGCTGTTGAAGCTTTCTTT. This gives the protein CASCPPGAVEAFF.

This clonotype appeared many times. V usage is TRBV20-1 and J usage is TRBJ2-5; no firm D call. Trimming took off 3 bases at V and 4 bases at J, with 15 bases between the two ends. Germline V gene data show CDR1 as DFQATT and CDR2 as SNEGSKA (reference sequence). This CDR3 contains 14 residues. The CDR3, as DNA: TGCAGTGCTAGTGTAGAGGAAAGGGTAGAGACCCAGTACTTC. Residues: CSASVEERVETQYF.

This clonotype was seen ten or more times. J is TRBJ2-3 and V is TRBV5-1; 10 bases are a match to TRBD2. This CDR3 region has 16 residues. Germline loops: CDR1 SGHRS, CDR2 YFSETQ. V shed 2 bases and J 2 bases; nucleotides not matched to a gene: 5. The CDR3 spells CASSLRTSGATDTQYF. The CDR3, as DNA: TGCGCCAGCAGCTTAAGGACTAGCGGAGCCACAGATACGCAGTATTTT.

Only a few counts were recorded for this clonotype. This chain connects TRBV5-1 to TRBJ2-1; 10 bases agree with TRBD1. V was clipped by 0 bases and J by 5 bases; unmatched bases: 2. Germline V gives CDR1 SGHRS, CDR2 YFSETQ. The CDR3 spans 15 residues. Here the CDR3 reads CASSLGQGANNEQFF. The CDR3 DNA follows: TGCGCCAGCAGCTTGGGACAGGGGGCGAACAATGAGCAGTTCTTC.

This clonotype was counted only a few times. This chain connects TRBV27 to TRBJ1-2, with D maybe TRBD1 (6 bases). The germline V gene encodes CDR1 MNHEY and CDR2 SMNVEV (reference sequence). The CDR3 is 15 residues long. The V end lost 5 bases, the J end lost 6 bases, and 19 bases lay between the germline ends. The CDR3 region has the DNA TGTGCCAGCAGTCCCCAACAGGGTTCGGTGCATGGCTACACCTTC. Encoded protein: CASSPQQGSVHGYTF.